This TCR beta chain was sequenced during a study of blood T cell repertoires in COVID-19 (dated by TCRdb to the early 2020s). Background on the whole study: Samples from collaborators originated in the United States, Italy and Spain and spanned both the acute and convalescent phases of COVID-19. The prospective study material was composed of cDNA or gDNA derived from T cells, B-cell-depleted T cells, or PBMCs. The dataset comprised deeply sampled blood TCRbeta repertoires from subjects exposed to, actively infected with, or recovered from COVID-19. A freely available public database, intended as a resource for researchers studying the immune response to SARS-CoV-2, is where the repertoires were released. The samples were drawn from two sources: the first 160 participants of the ongoing ImmuneRACE study, and over 1,000 subjects contributed by 6 global collaborators. Nearly every sample came with metadata listing a de-identified subject ID, COVID-19 status, age in years and sex. Where available, HLA class I and class II types were taken from metadata supplied by the sample provider and were not determined by assay-based typing.

Beyond this particular receptor, the publication reports: Clinical and demographic metadata were provided uncurated, with the amount varying by source and participant.

The immunoSEQ Assay, a bias-controlled multiplex PCR, was used to amplify TCRbeta CDR3 regions from genomic DNA. Regarding the original processing steps: The number of nucleated cells in each sample was estimated from the amplification of reference gene primers within the assay. To quantify the absolute abundance of each unique TCRbeta CDR3 rearrangement, sequence reads were collapsed and filtered. For each sample, productive Simpson clonality was calculated by taking the square root of Simpson's diversity index across productive rearrangements. This is the immuneACCESS table as TCRdb keeps it, with only in-frame sequences that have V and J called. A part of the clones is gone; compared with another copy, unresolved V genes explain less than half, and the rest is unexplained. The V and J calls and clone size were taken over from that table, and D and trimming were inferred from the DNA. The sample profile shows some 300,000 clones; more than 85% of them were found once. 1.3% of the sample is held by the ten biggest clonotypes.

From the cysteine through the phenylalanine, the CDR3 covers 15 amino acids. CDR3 DNA is the only sequence kept; it has 45 bases, read in frame from the first base. On this clone: Its antigen is currently not known. There are no base qualities to consult, and no much larger clone falls within one base.

Each collaborating institution followed its own protocols to collect whole blood in K2EDTA tubes. Collaborator samples were shipped for TCRbeta analysis as frozen whole blood, isolated PBMCs, or DNA extracted from either sample type. This TCR was sampled from a man in his 70s with acute or convalescent COVID-19. The chain links TRBV7-5 with TRBJ1-5; TRBD1 was called by the table and not checked on the DNA. TRBV7-5 is listed as a pseudogene. Sequenced sample: peripheral blood. The sequenced DNA is TGTGTCAGAAGCGTCCCAACAGGGGGCATTCAGCCCCAGCATTTT. It translates as CVRSVPTGGIQPQHF.